The next 21 T cell receptor beta chains were all read from a single sample in a study of blood T cells in healthy people across ages. The authors ran a second PCR of about 6 to 11 cycles using a sample-barcoded 5' primer and a J-beta primer mix. TCRdb processed the 5' RACE reads anew with MiXCR; each CDR3 protein has one entry. The table includes 850,000 to 1,000,000 distinct CDR3 sequences, approximately 49% detected once. Sequencing was done on a sample of blood. These receptors were obtained from a man aged 25 to 40 in good health.

V and J are TRBV20-1 and TRBJ2-5, with D possibly being TRBD1 or TRBD2 (5 bases each). Trimming took off 6 bases at V and 2 bases at J, with 22 bases between the two ends. The V gene's germline CDR1 is DFQATT and CDR2 SNEGSKA (reference sequence). The CDR3 is 16 residues long. The CDR3 DNA is TGCAGTGCCAGATTCCAGACGGGGACCCGTCAAGAGACCCAGTACTTC. It is translated as CSARFQTGTRQETQYF.

The table lists this clonotype with a few counts. This chain connects TRBV14 to TRBJ2-1; no reliable D call. CDR1 is SGHDN and CDR2 is FVKESK in the germline V gene. This CDR3 spans 16 amino acids. The ends were cut back, 4 bases at V and 1 base at J, with 14 bases in the middle. CDR3 DNA sequence: TGTGCCAGCAGCCTACCTCCAGGTAAATCCTACAATGAGCAGTTCTTC. Translation: CASSLPPGKSYNEQFF.

The chain is built from TRBV6-5 and TRBJ1-6, with D hard to call. Looked up from germline, CDR1 is MNHEY and CDR2 is SVGAGI. Trimming removed 0 bases from V and 9 bases from J, with 18 bases in between. The CDR3 loop spans 17 amino acids. The CDR3 loop reads CASSYSMLLGGSSPLHF. DNA of the CDR3: TGTGCCAGCAGTTACTCTATGTTATTGGGAGGGAGTTCACCCCTCCACTTT.

The chain recombines TRBV29-1 with TRBJ2-4, with no clear D. Gene TRBJ2-7 matches the end of the DNA better, so the J call may be wrong. This CDR3 region has 12 residues. The germline CDR1 and CDR2 sequences are SQVTM and ANQGSEA. CDR3: CSVTGQTYEQYF. The CDR3 DNA sequence: TGCAGCGTTACGGGTCAAACCTACGAGCAGTACTTC.

The chain couples TRBV3-1 to TRBJ2-7; D unclear. The J call could be wrong; TRBJ2-5 is a better fit for the DNA end. Germline CDR1 reads LGHDT; CDR2 reads YNNKEL (reference sequence). The length of the CDR3 is 12 residues. The CDR3 is CASTLIGETQYF. In DNA, the CDR3 is TGTGCCAGCACTTTAATAGGGGAGACCCAGTACTTC.

This clonotype was seen ten or more times. The J gene is TRBJ2-7, the V gene TRBV20-1, with TRBD2 as a possible D gene (6 bases). V lost 3 bases and J 0 bases, leaving 12 bases between the germline ends. CDR1 is DFQATT, CDR2 SNEGSKA, per germline (reference sequence). This CDR3 is 14 amino acids long. The DNA for the CDR3 is TGCAGTGCTAGCGGGGGACGCAGCTCCTACGAGCAGTACTTC. Encoded protein: CSASGGRSSYEQYF.

This clonotype was picked up a small number of times. This chain joins TRBV3-1 and TRBJ2-7; TRBD1 matches 8 bases. The V and J ends lost 3 bases and 2 bases, in that order; junction bases with no gene match: 9. The V gene's germline CDR1 is LGHDT and CDR2 YNNKEL (reference sequence). This CDR3 comprises 16 residues. The CDR3 DNA reads TGTGCCAGCAGCCACCTAGGACAGGGCTCTCCCTACGAGCAGTACTTC. Translated, it gives CASSHLGQGSPYEQYF.

This chain uses TRBV6-5 with TRBJ2-4; the D is unclear. The last part of the DNA fits TRBJ2-7 better; the J call may be wrong. The V gene's germline CDR1 is MNHEY and CDR2 SVGAGI. The CDR3 is 12 residues long. Written as DNA, the CDR3 is TGTGCCAGCAGCCGAGAGGCCCACGAGCAGTACTTC. Its protein product is CASSREAHEQYF.

To note about this clonotype: At one boundary the junction diverges from the germline segment, which might be a read error. This chain uses TRBV7-2 with TRBJ2-2; 7 bases map to TRBD1. Germline V lookup: CDR1 SGHTA, CDR2 FQGNSA. The CDR3 has 14 residues. CDR3 in amino acids: CASGLSRQGGELFF. CDR3 in DNA: TGTGCCAGCGGCTTGTCGAGACAGGGTGGGGAGCTGTTTTTT.

The chain couples TRBV6-5 to TRBJ2-5; D perhaps matches TRBD1 (5 bases). This CDR3 region has 13 residues. Trimming pared 2 bases from V and 6 bases from J, leaving 10 bases between. Germline assignment: CDR1 MNHEY and CDR2 SVGAGI. The CDR3 loop reads CASSYTRAQTQYF. CDR3 coding DNA: TGTGCCAGCAGTTACACCAGGGCACAGACCCAGTACTTC.

In this sample, this clonotype turned up a few times. The chain couples TRBV29-1 to TRBJ2-7; 7 bases line up with TRBD2. Germline CDR1 and CDR2: SQVTM and ANQGSEA. V was clipped by 1 base and J by 5 bases; unmatched bases: 8. The CDR3 sequence is 14 residues long. The CDR3 loop reads CSVEVSVGGNEQYF. The CDR3 DNA sequence: TGCAGCGTTGAAGTCTCTGTGGGGGGGAACGAGCAGTACTTC.

The chain recombines TRBV12-3 or TRBV12-4 with TRBJ1-2; D gene ambiguous. This CDR3 has 17 amino acids. V lost 8 bases, J lost 1 base, and 23 bases lay in between. The CDR3 nucleotides read TGTGCCAGCCGCTTAGAGGCAGCCGTAATAGATAACTATGGCTACACCTTC. Its translation: CASRLEAAVIDNYGYTF.

The genes are TRBV6-5 and TRBJ2-7; 7 nucleotides match TRBD1. The CDR3 length is 16 residues. Trimming at V came to 0 bases and at J to 0 bases, leaving 5 bases not matched to a gene. Germline V CDR1 and CDR2: MNHEY, SVGAGI. The CDR3: CASSYSGGPSSYEQYF. CDR3 bases: TGTGCCAGCAGTTACTCAGGGGGCCCGAGCTCCTACGAGCAGTACTTC.

This clonotype came up a few times. The genes are TRBV29-1 and TRBJ1-2; D not resolved. Germline V gives CDR1 SQVTM, CDR2 ANQGSEA. V lost 6 bases and J 2 bases, leaving 7 bases between the germline ends. There are 11 residues in the CDR3. CDR3 coding DNA: TGCAGCGTCGGAGTAAACTATGGCTACACCTTC. Translated, it gives CSVGVNYGYTF.

This clonotype appeared a few times. The rearrangement uses TRBV20-1 and TRBJ2-1; 12 positions agree with TRBD2. V lost 6 bases, J lost 7 bases, and 10 bases stayed unmatched. The germline CDR1 and CDR2 sequences are DFQATT and SNEGSKA (reference sequence). This CDR3 has 15 residues. The CDR3 sequence is CSAPDPGTSGNEQFF. For the CDR3, the DNA is TGCAGTGCCCCGGATCCGGGGACTAGCGGGAATGAGCAGTTCTTC.

This sequence joins TRBV6-1 and TRBJ2-3, with D uncertain. CDR3 length: 14 amino acids. V shed 11 bases and J shed 0 bases, with 15 bases lying between them. From germline, CDR1 is MNHNS and CDR2 SASEGT. The CDR3 sequence: CASALGFSTDTQYF. The CDR3 nucleotides are TGTGCCTCCGCACTTGGATTCAGCACAGATACGCAGTATTTT.

This clonotype was detected a few times. This chain connects TRBV9 to TRBJ2-7; the match to TRBD2 covers 8 bases. Germline CDR1 reads SGDLS; CDR2 reads YYNGEE. The CDR3 is made up of 15 amino acids. V shed 0 bases, J shed 2 bases, and the junction held 4 bases outside the gene matches. For the CDR3, the DNA is TGTGCCAGCAGCGTAGAACCGGGAGGGACCTACGAGCAGTACTTC. Translating gives CASSVEPGGTYEQYF.

The rearrangement links TRBV7-2 to TRBJ1-6, with D tentatively TRBD1 (5 bases). V lost 2 bases and J 6 bases, leaving 11 bases between the germline ends. The CDR3 has 15 amino acids. The germline V gene encodes CDR1 SGHTA and CDR2 FQGNSA. As DNA, the CDR3 is TGTGCCAGCAGCTTAACATGGGGGGGTAATTCACCCCTCCACTTT. Protein sequence: CASSLTWGGNSPLHF.

This chain uses TRBV25-1 with TRBJ2-3, with TRBD2 as a possible D gene (6 bases). Germline V gene lookup returns CDR1 MGHDK and CDR2 SYGVNS. Trimming removed 1 base from V and 9 bases from J, with 8 bases in between. This CDR3 region has 12 residues. CDR3 in DNA: TGTGCCAGCAGTGAATCGGCGGGGACGCAGTATTTT. It specifies CASSESAGTQYF. Combining the CDR3 with reference TRBV25-1 and TRBJ2-3 gives the whole variable domain EADIYQTPRYLVIGTGKKITLECSQTMGHDKMYWYQQDPGMELHLIHYSYGVNSTEKGDLSSESTVSRIRTEHFPLTLESARPSHTSQYLCASSESAGTQYFGPGTRLTVL.

The V and J genes are TRBV9 and TRBJ2-6; D not certain. This CDR3 region has 16 residues. Germline values: CDR1 SGDLS, CDR2 YYNGEE. V lost 4 bases and J lost 1, with 12 bases in between. CDR3 in amino acids: CASSPRVSSGANVLTF. The CDR3 DNA is TGTGCCAGCAGCCCAAGAGTTAGTTCTGGGGCCAACGTCCTGACTTTC.

This clonotype was observed a handful of times. V gene TRBV29-1 combines with J gene TRBJ2-5; a weak D match, TRBD1 (6 bases). The V gene lost 6 bases and the J gene lost 3 bases, with 14 bases spanning the gap. Germline V gene data show CDR1 as SQVTM and CDR2 as ANQGSEA. The CDR3 is made up of 13 amino acids. The CDR3 is CSVKQGRKETQYF. The CDR3 DNA reads as TGCAGCGTGAAACAGGGCCGCAAAGAGACCCAGTACTTC. Using reference TRBV29-1 and TRBJ2-5 for the parts outside the CDR3, the full variable domain is SAVISQKPSRDICQRGTSLTIQCQVDSQVTMMFWYRQQPGQSLTLIATANQGSEATYESGFVIDKFPISRPNLTFSTLTVSNMSPEDSSIYLCSVKQGRKETQYFGPGTRLLVL.